This is a list of T cell receptor beta chains from one sample in a study of cytomegalovirus exposure and HLA in healthy donors. Assay used: immunoSEQ multiplex PCR; TCRdb lists only in-frame clones, some missing. The data show 300,000 to 350,000 clones, around 90% seen once. Specimen: PBMCs. Every receptor here comes from a man aged 25 to 40 in good health and CMV-seronegative. Each CDR3 is given with its conserved first and last residue. D genes are given only for firm matches. Clone sizes are given selectively: once, few, many, or a class where the clone is expanded.

cdr3_aa cdr3_nt v_call d_call j_call clone_size
CASSGRGTETEAFF TGTGCCAGCAGCGGCCGGGGGACGGAAACTGAAGCTTTCTTT TRBV9 NA TRBJ1-1 once
CAWSVRQGGNGYTF TGTGCCTGGAGTGTACGGCAGGGAGGCAATGGCTACACCTTC TRBV30 NA TRBJ1-2 NA
CASSELAGGVTGELFF TGTGCCAGCAGTGAATTGGCGGGGGGGGTCACCGGGGAGCTGTTTTTT TRBV25-1 TRBD2 TRBJ2-2 NA
CASSLATGKDGYTF TGTGCCAGCAGCTTAGCGACAGGGAAGGATGGCTACACCTTC TRBV7-9 TRBD1 TRBJ1-2 NA
CAWSRTILGGTVTGELFF TGTGCCTGGAGTCGAACCATCTTGGGTGGGACAGTAACCGGGGAGCTGTTTTTT TRBV30 TRBD1 TRBJ2-2 NA
CASSQAASGIAGELFF TGCGCCAGCAGCCAAGCCGCGAGCGGGATCGCCGGGGAGCTGTTTTTT TRBV4-3 TRBD2 TRBJ2-2 NA
CASSLLGTPTSETQYF TGTGCCAGTAGTCTTTTAGGGACTCCTACCAGCGAGACCCAGTACTTC TRBV19 NA TRBJ2-5 NA
CASSPRDSNNEQFF TGTGCCAGCTCACCCCGGGACAGTAACAATGAGCAGTTCTTC TRBV18 TRBD1 TRBJ2-1 NA
CASGQGATPEAFF TGTGCCAGCGGACAGGGGGCGACGCCTGAAGCTTTCTTT TRBV2 TRBD1 TRBJ1-1 NA
CASSAGQGIVPEAFF TGTGCCAGCAGTGCGGGACAGGGAATCGTCCCTGAAGCTTTCTTT TRBV27 TRBD1 TRBJ1-1 NA
CASSLASGGRYEQYF TGTGCCAGCAGCTTGGCAAGCGGGGGACGCTACGAGCAGTACTTC TRBV5-4 TRBD2 TRBJ2-7 NA
CASSLLTSGGAEDTQYF TGTGCCAGCAGCCTCTTGACTAGCGGGGGGGCCGAAGATACGCAGTATTTT TRBV4-2 TRBD2 TRBJ2-3 NA
CASSSNASGYNSPLHF TGTGCCAGCAGCTCGAATGCATCAGGCTATAATTCACCCCTCCACTTT TRBV7-6 NA TRBJ1-6 NA
CASTPWRGGLPQYF TGTGCCAGCACCCCCTGGCGGGGGGGCTTACCTCAGTACTTC TRBV27 TRBD2 TRBJ2-7 NA
CASSGQWMNEQFF TGTGCCAGCAGCGGACAGTGGATGAATGAGCAGTTCTTC TRBV7-2 NA TRBJ2-1 NA
CASSGTGRNSGANVLTF TGTGCCAGCAGTGGGACAGGAAGAAACTCTGGGGCCAACGTCCTGACTTTC TRBV25-1 TRBD1 TRBJ2-6 NA
CSVRLAGEETQYF TGCAGCGTTAGGTTAGCGGGGGAGGAGACCCAGTACTTC TRBV29-1 TRBD2 TRBJ2-5 NA
CASSEERYYNEQFF TGTGCCAGCAGTGAAGAACGGTACTACAATGAGCAGTTCTTC TRBV6-1 NA TRBJ2-1 NA